This T cell receptor (beta chain) came from a study of T cell responses to AZD1222 COVID-19 vaccine. Profiled with immunoSEQ multiplex PCR; TCRdb holds only in-frame clones, not every one. The sample holds about 83,000 clones, about 93% seen once. This clone has more than one count but fewer than ten. Its antigen is not identified. Broader study findings: Rises in breadth and depth of Spike-specific TCRs came after two AZD1222 doses. Only after the peak T cell response were repertoires sampled. Clonal diversity may have been underestimated, and the donors were mostly white British, with more females than males.

This TCR derives from an adult in good health. The sample consisted of peripheral blood, taken on day 0 of MenACWY control vaccination.

The CDR3 DNA follows: TGTGCCAGCAGCTTAGACCAGGGGGCCTACGAGCAGTACTTC. This sequence encodes CASSLDQGAYEQYF. The chain recombines TRBV7-8 with TRBJ2-7, with 7 nucleotides matching TRBD1. J gave up 2 bases and V 1 base, and 2 bases lay outside the gene matches. Germline CDR1 SGHVS, CDR2 FQNEAQ. The CDR3 loop spans 14 amino acids.